This entry concerns a single TCR beta chain. Resolution of symptoms, clearance, or two negative PCRs was present in recovered Cohort 3 donors. The germline gives CDR1 WNHNN, CDR2 SYGVQD (reference sequence). V lost 1 base and J lost 2; bases outside the gene matches: 4. The CDR3 runs 16 residues. Profiling relied on immunoSEQ multiplex PCR, and the TCRdb table lists in-frame clones only, not all of them. The data show around 290,000 clones, roughly nine tenths seen once. These data belong to a study of blood T cell repertoires in COVID-19. The clonotype originates from a woman aged 18 to 35 who had recovered from COVID-19. The chain joins TRBV10-1 to TRBJ2-1; TRBD2 matches at 8 bases. Material: PBMCs or T cells enriched from blood (not recorded which). In nucleotides, the CDR3 is TGCGCCAGCAGTGAGTTGGCGGGACTAGCCTACAATGAGCAGTTCTTC. This translates into CASSELAGLAYNEQFF.